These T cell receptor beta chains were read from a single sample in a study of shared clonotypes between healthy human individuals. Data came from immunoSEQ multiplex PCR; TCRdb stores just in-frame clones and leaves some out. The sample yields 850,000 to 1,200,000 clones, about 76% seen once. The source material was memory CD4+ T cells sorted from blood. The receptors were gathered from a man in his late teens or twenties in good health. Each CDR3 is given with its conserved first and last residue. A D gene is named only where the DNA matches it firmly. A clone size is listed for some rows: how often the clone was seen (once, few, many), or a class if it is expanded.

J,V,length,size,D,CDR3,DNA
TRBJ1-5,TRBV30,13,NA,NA,CAWGDGRNQPQHF,TGTGCCTGGGGGGACGGGCGTAATCAGCCCCAGCATTTT
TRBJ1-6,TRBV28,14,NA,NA,CASSLLQTNSPLHF,TGTGCCAGCAGTTTGTTACAGACTAATTCACCCCTCCACTTT
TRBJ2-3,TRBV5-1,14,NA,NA,CASGLDPSTDTQYF,TGCGCCAGCGGACTTGATCCAAGCACAGATACGCAGTATTTT
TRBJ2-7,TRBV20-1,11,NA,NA,CSARVSYEQYF,TGCAGTGCTAGAGTTAGCTACGAGCAGTACTTC
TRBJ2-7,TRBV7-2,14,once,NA,CASSLQRAAYEQYF,TGTGCCAGCAGCTTACAGCGGGCTGCCTACGAGCAGTACTTC
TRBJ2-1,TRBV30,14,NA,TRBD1,CAWSGKGAYNEQFF,TGTGCCTGGAGTGGGAAGGGGGCTTACAATGAGCAGTTCTTC
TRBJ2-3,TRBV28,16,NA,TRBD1,CASSLIVGTGASTQYF,TGTGCCAGCAGTTTAATAGTGGGGACAGGTGCGAGTACGCAGTATTTT
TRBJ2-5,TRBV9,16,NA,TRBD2,CASSDPLAGAAETQYF,TGTGCCAGCAGCGACCCCCTAGCGGGAGCGGCGGAGACCCAGTACTTC
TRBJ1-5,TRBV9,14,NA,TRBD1,CASSVAGGNQPQHF,TGTGCCAGCAGCGTAGCAGGGGGTAATCAGCCCCAGCATTTT
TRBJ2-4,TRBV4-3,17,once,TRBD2,CASSQGTTSGTRNIQYF,TGCGCCAGCAGCCAAGGGACTACTAGCGGGACACGAAACATTCAGTACTTC
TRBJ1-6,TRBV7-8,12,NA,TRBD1,CASSSDREPLHF,TGTGCCAGCAGCTCGGACAGGGAACCCCTCCACTTT
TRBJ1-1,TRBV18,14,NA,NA,CASSPQGQNTEAFF,TGTGCCAGCTCACCACAAGGGCAGAACACTGAAGCTTTCTTT
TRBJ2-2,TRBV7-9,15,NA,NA,CATRDTGKQAGELFF,TGTGCCACCCGGGACACCGGGAAGCAGGCCGGGGAGCTGTTTTTT
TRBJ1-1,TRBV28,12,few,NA,CASSKGYTEAFF,TGTGCCAGCAGTAAGGGGTACACTGAAGCTTTCTTT
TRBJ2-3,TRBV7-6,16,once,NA,CASSRSPPTLTDTQYF,TGTGCCAGCAGCCGAAGCCCTCCGACTCTCACAGATACGCAGTATTTT
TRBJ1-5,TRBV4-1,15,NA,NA,CASSQEGGQLQPQHF,TGCGCCAGCAGCCAAGAAGGTGGACAACTTCAGCCCCAGCATTTT
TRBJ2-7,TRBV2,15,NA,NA,CASRHRDIPLYEQYF,TGTGCCAGCAGACACAGGGACATCCCTCTATACGAGCAGTACTTC
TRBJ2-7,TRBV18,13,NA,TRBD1,CASSSDRGYEQYF,TGTGCCAGCTCTTCGGACAGGGGCTACGAGCAGTACTTC
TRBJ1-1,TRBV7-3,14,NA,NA,CASSAQSTGTEAFF,TGTGCCAGCAGCGCCCAGTCGACTGGTACTGAAGCTTTCTTT
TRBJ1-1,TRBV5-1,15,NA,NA,CASRLSFQGGTEAFF,TGCGCCAGCAGGCTCTCCTTCCAGGGTGGCACTGAAGCTTTCTTT
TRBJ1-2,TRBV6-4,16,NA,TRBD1,CASSDFDRGRDYGYTF,TGTGCCAGCAGTGACTTCGACAGGGGGCGCGATTATGGCTACACCTTC
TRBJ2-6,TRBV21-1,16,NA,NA,CASTSTGGAGANVLTF,TGTGCCAGCACCAGTACAGGGGGAGCTGGGGCCAACGTCCTGACTTTC
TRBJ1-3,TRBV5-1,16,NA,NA,CASSLEVAGTGNTIYF,TGCGCCAGCAGCTTGGAAGTCGCAGGGACTGGAAACACCATATATTTT
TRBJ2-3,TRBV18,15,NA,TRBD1,CASSGTGGSADTQYF,TGTGCCAGCTCAGGGACAGGGGGAAGCGCAGATACGCAGTATTTT
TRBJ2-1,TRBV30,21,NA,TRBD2,CAWVPGWTGTSGSKVYNEQFF,TGTGCCTGGGTACCCGGTTGGACCGGGACTAGCGGGAGTAAGGTTTACAATGAGCAGTTCTTC
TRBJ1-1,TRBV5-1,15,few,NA,CASSPLGPMNTEAFF,TGCGCCAGCAGCCCTCTGGGCCCCATGAACACTGAAGCTTTCTTT
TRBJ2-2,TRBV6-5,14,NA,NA,CASSYPLVPGELFF,TGTGCCAGCAGTTACCCCCTGGTACCCGGGGAGCTGTTTTTT
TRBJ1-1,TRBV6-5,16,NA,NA,CASSYSGGGKGPEAFF,TGTGCCAGCAGTTACTCGGGAGGGGGGAAGGGTCCTGAAGCTTTCTTT
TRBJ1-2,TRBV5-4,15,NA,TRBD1,CASSRDRGLNYGYTF,TGTGCCAGCAGCCGAGACAGGGGACTAAACTATGGCTACACCTTC
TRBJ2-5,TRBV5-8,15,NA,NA,CASSLTFPGTGSQYF,TGTGCCAGCAGCTTGACTTTTCCCGGGACCGGGTCCCAGTACTTC
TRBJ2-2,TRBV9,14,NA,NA,CASRRDSFTGELFF,TGTGCCAGCAGGCGGGACAGTTTCACCGGGGAGCTGTTTTTT
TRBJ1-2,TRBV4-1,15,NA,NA,CASSQDDRAEGGYTF,TGCGCCAGCAGCCAAGACGATAGGGCAGAAGGAGGCTACACCTTC
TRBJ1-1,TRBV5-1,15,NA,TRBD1,CASSLIDRGSVGAFF,TGCGCCAGCAGCTTGATAGACAGGGGGTCCGTGGGAGCTTTCTTT
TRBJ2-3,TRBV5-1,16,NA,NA,CASSLSGMAGTDTQYF,TGCGCCAGCAGCTTGTCGGGTATGGCGGGCACAGATACGCAGTATTTT
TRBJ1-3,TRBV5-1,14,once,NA,CASSLPGTGNTIYF,TGCGCCAGCAGCTTACCGGGGACTGGAAACACCATATATTTT
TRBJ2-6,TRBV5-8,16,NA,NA,CASFSRVTSGANVLTF,TGTGCCAGCTTTTCCCGGGTCACCTCTGGGGCCAACGTCCTGACTTTC
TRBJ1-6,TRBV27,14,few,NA,CASSLDSLNSPLHF,TGTGCCAGCAGTTTAGACAGCTTGAATTCACCCCTCCACTTT
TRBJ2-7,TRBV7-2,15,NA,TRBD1,CASSWTGQGEYEQYF,TGTGCCAGCAGCTGGACGGGACAGGGGGAATACGAGCAGTACTTC
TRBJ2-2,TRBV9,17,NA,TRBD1,CASSSGQGASNTGELFF,TGTGCCAGCAGCTCCGGACAGGGGGCCTCGAACACCGGGGAGCTGTTTTTT
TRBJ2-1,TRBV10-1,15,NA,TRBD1,CASSDSGGKHNEQFF,TGCGCCAGCAGTGATTCAGGGGGTAAGCACAATGAGCAGTTCTTC
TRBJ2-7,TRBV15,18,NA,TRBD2,CATSRDLAGPGIAYEQYF,TGTGCCACCAGCAGAGATCTAGCGGGTCCAGGGATCGCCTACGAGCAGTACTTC
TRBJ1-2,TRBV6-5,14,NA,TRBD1,CASRRGQGAYGYTF,TGTGCCAGCAGACGGGGACAGGGGGCCTATGGCTACACCTTC
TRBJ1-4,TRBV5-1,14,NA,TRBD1,CASRTGQGMKKLFF,TGCGCCAGCAGGACCGGACAGGGGATGAAAAAACTGTTTTTT
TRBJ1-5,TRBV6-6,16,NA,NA,CASSYFQTGGNQPQHF,TGTGCCAGCAGTTACTTCCAGACGGGAGGCAATCAGCCCCAGCATTTT
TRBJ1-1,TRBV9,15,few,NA,CASSPENGGRTEAFF,TGTGCCAGCAGCCCCGAGAATGGGGGTCGTACTGAAGCTTTCTTT
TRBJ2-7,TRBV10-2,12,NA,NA,CASSEFLNEQYF,TGCGCCAGCAGTGAGTTCTTAAACGAGCAGTACTTC
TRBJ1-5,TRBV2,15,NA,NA,CASSPATFSNQPQHF,TGTGCCAGCAGCCCGGCTACTTTTAGCAATCAGCCCCAGCATTTT
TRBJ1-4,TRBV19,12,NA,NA,CASSIQREKLFF,TGTGCCAGTAGTATCCAAAGAGAAAAACTGTTTTTT
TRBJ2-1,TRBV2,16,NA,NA,CASRMGGPGRGNEQFF,TGTGCCAGCAGGATGGGCGGTCCCGGTCGGGGCAATGAGCAGTTCTTC
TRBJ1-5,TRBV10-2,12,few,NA,CASSAGGQPQHF,TGCGCCAGCAGTGCAGGCGGCCAGCCCCAGCATTTT
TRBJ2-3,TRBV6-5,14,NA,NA,CASSLGKGPDTQYF,TGTGCCAGCAGCCTCGGTAAGGGGCCAGATACGCAGTATTTT
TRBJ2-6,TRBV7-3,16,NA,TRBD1,CASSSMDRPGANVLTF,TGTGCCAGCAGCTCAATGGACAGGCCTGGGGCCAACGTCCTGACTTTC
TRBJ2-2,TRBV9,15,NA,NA,CASSVRDQNTGELFF,TGTGCCAGCAGCGTCCGGGACCAAAACACCGGGGAGCTGTTTTTT
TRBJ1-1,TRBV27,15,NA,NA,CASSLNRVWDTEAFF,TGTGCCAGCAGTTTAAACAGGGTTTGGGACACTGAAGCTTTCTTT